This TCR beta chain was sequenced during a study of spatial heterogeneity in lung cancer. Described time point: blood at routine non-recurrence follow-up after resection. No cell sorting; template was whole RNA from tumor, lung tissue or PBMC. Germline V gives CDR1 DFQATT, CDR2 SNEGSKA (reference sequence). V was pared by 3 bases and J by 1 base, with 12 bases between. The CDR3 consists of 14 residues. This clonotype showed up many times. On each TCR cDNA molecule, a unique molecular identifier was present. One entry per CDR3 protein results from TCRdb running MiXCR on the 5' RACE reads. The table lists more than 25,000 distinct CDR3 sequences, 5% to 5.5% of them singletons.

The chain carries TRBV20-1 and TRBJ2-5, with D unresolved. The sequence was collected from a female donor with early-stage non-small cell lung cancer. The material sequenced was PBMCs, taken at follow-up. CDR3 sequence reads: CSARAGNIQETQYF. Written as DNA, the CDR3 is TGCAGTGCTAGGGCAGGAAACATCCAAGAGACCCAGTACTTC.